This TCR beta chain comes out of a study of patients and donors after allogeneic stem cell transplantation. The CDR3 has 16 residues. CDR1 MNHEY and CDR2 SVGAGI come from the germline V gene. V lost 4 bases, J lost 4 bases, and 9 bases stayed unmatched. TCRdb recomputed calls from the RT-PCR reads with MiXCR, one row per CDR3 protein. The sample holds about 110,000 distinct CDR3 sequences; less than 45% are singletons and the top ten take 27%. The V gene is TRBV6-5, the J gene TRBJ2-7; 11 bases are a match to TRBD2. The origin of this receptor is a human donor who was either an allogeneic HSCT recipient or a stem cell or donor lymphocyte infusion donor (not recorded which). It is not recorded whose cells these are; they may come from a transplant donor. The sample taken for sequencing was blood, either unsorted or a sorted T cell fraction (not recorded which). CDR3 sequence: CASSSGRLAGRYEQYF. The CDR3, as DNA: TGTGCCAGCAGTTCCGGGAGACTAGCGGGACGTTACGAGCAGTACTTC.